This TCR beta chain was sequenced for a study of blood T cells in healthy people across ages. Isolation per sample recovered at least 7 million PBMCs. Germline V gene data show CDR1 as MDHEN and CDR2 as SYDVKM. The CDR3 loop spans 15 amino acids. V dropped 10 bases and J dropped 2; count of bases not matched to a gene: 11. Primed by a sample-barcoded 5' primer and a J-beta primer mix, a second PCR proceeded for about 6 to 12 cycles. MiXCR, applied by TCRdb to the 5' RACE reads, yields one record per CDR3 protein. The sample records approximately 490,000 distinct CDR3 sequences, around 24% being singletons. This same sample was also part of a study on T cells of mothers and their children. That study adds: Donation was provided by three healthy Caucasian mothers along with their six children.

The TCR comes from a boy younger than 18 in good health. Source material: blood. This rearrangement joins TRBV28 to TRBJ2-7; 10 bases align to TRBD2. CDR3 coding DNA: TGTGCCAACAGCCCGATGGGACTAGCGACCTACGAGCAGTACTTC. Translation gives CANSPMGLATYEQYF.